The 5 T cell receptor beta chains given below trace back to one sample, sequenced in a study of blood T cells in healthy people across ages. Next came a second PCR, run for about 6 to 12 cycles, which used a sample-barcoded 5' primer along with a J-beta primer mix. One entry per CDR3 protein, called by TCRdb with MiXCR from the 5' RACE reads. The sample carries fewer than 1.5 million distinct CDR3 sequences, 42% recorded once. Sequenced input: blood. All receptors come from a woman under 30 in good health.

This rearrangement joins TRBV7-2 to TRBJ1-2, with no clear D. The CDR3 is made up of 13 amino acids. Per the germline V gene, CDR1 is SGHTA and CDR2 is FQGNSA. V was clipped by 4 bases and J by 3 bases, with 9 bases between them. This chain's CDR3 is CASSSQVDYGYTF. The CDR3 coding sequence is TGTGCCAGCAGCTCCCAGGTTGACTATGGCTACACCTTC.

V usage is TRBV4-1 and J usage is TRBJ1-2; a possible D gene is TRBD1 (5 bases). V dropped 0 bases and J dropped 4 bases, with 12 bases sitting between them. Germline values: CDR1 MGHRA, CDR2 YSYEKL. The CDR3 extends over 15 amino acids. The CDR3 nucleotides read TGCGCCAGCAGCCAAGAGTTACGCGGGGCCTATGGCTACACCTTC. Translated, it gives CASSQELRGAYGYTF.

A note on this clonotype: With a much larger clone just one base away, this may be a read error. The genes are TRBV29-1 and TRBJ2-5; TRBD2 aligns across 14 bases. Germline V gene data show CDR1 as SQVTM and CDR2 as ANQGSEA. The CDR3 runs to 14 residues. Losses at the gene ends were 8 bases for V and 11 bases for J; bases not matched to a gene: 13. CDR3: CSLGLAGVFNEQYF. CDR3 nucleotide sequence: TGCAGCCTGGGACTAGCGGGGGTATTCAATGAGCAGTACTTC.

This clonotype has just a few counts. V is TRBV10-3 and J is TRBJ2-7; the D gene is possibly TRBD2 (5 bases). Germline assignment: CDR1 ENHRY and CDR2 SYGVKD. Deletions cut 5 bases from V and 2 bases from J, with 7 bases between. This CDR3 spans 12 amino acids. This chain's CDR3 is CAISYGTYEQYF. The CDR3 region has the DNA TGTGCCATCAGTTACGGGACCTACGAGCAGTACTTC.

The chain couples TRBV5-7 to TRBJ1-1; D remains ambiguous. TRBV5-7 is an open reading frame whose function is uncertain. V lost 4 bases to trimming and J lost 4 bases, with 11 bases between them. The length of the CDR3 is 13 residues. The DNA for the CDR3 is TGTGCCAGCAGCCGAGAGAGGTGCACTGAAGCTTTCTTT. Amino acid sequence: CASSRERCTEAFF.